The subject of this entry is one TCR beta chain. The data stem from a study of multiple sclerosis patients with progressive multifocal leukoencephalopathy. Time point noted: approximately 12 months of natalizumab therapy. Prior interferon beta treatment was universal, and the PML patients were all female. Samples T1 and T2 were drawn at 6 and 12 months of therapy, respectively. The assay was run at survey level. Some clones are missing from TCRdb's copy, which holds only in-frame ones; the method was immunoSEQ multiplex PCR. The sample has around 30,000 clones; around 89% are singletons. J was trimmed by 3 bases and V by 1 base; bases with no gene match: 2. CDR3 length: 14 amino acids. Germline assignment: CDR1 SGHTA and CDR2 FQGNSA.

This chain uses TRBV7-2 with TRBJ2-7; TRBD1 aligns across 8 bases. This specimen consisted of PBMCs, obtained from a patient treated with natalizumab. The sequence was obtained from a human donor with multiple sclerosis. The DNA of the CDR3 is TGTGCCAGCAGCTTAGGCAGGGGGCTCTACGAGCAGTACTTC. It encodes CASSLGRGLYEQYF. Full variable domain (rest looked up from reference TRBV7-2 and TRBJ2-7): GAGVSQSPSNKVTEKGKDVELRCDPISGHTALYWYRQSLGQGLEFLIYFQGNSAPDKSGLPSDRFSAERTGGSVSTLTIQRTQQEDSAVYLCASSLGRGLYEQYFGPGTRLTVT.